This paragraph reports one TCR beta chain. Its antigen target is currently unknown. No base quality values were provided; no much bigger clone lies one nucleotide off. This sample stems from a study of cytomegalovirus exposure and HLA in healthy donors (TCRdb year 2017). For context, the study as a whole: In an earlier analysis of around 540 of the donors, 276 Gb of sequence data and 117 million unique TCR beta sequences from 180 million or so T cells were reported. Roughly 300 gigabases of sequencing data and around 87 million unique TCR sequences were included in an early release covering around 650 HLA-typed donors. Of the 350 to 450 genotyped donors, roughly 80% fell in the genetic ancestry cluster associated with self-reported Caucasian donors. The study aimed to test whether signatures of past pathogen exposure could be identified by cataloging public T cell receptors. The study used immunosequencing to profile the T cell repertoires of approximately 690 subjects and linked those repertoires to cytomegalovirus serostatus. In addition to the first cohort of 650 to 750 subjects, a separate validation cohort of 120 different subjects was used. High-throughput TCR immunosequencing, statistical association of individual TCRs with disease status, and machine learning were combined to predict cytomegalovirus infection status. A later analysis re-examined previously published TCR beta repertoires from several hundred donors and added high-resolution HLA genotyping to investigate patterns of TCR occurrence. The later analysis used no new phenotypic data to find candidate immune exposures, relying instead on TCR beta sequences and their occurrence across donors. To decide whether each TCR beta V gene segment behaved as functional or pseudogenic, an earlier analysis of some 580 of the donors relied on high-throughput TCR beta sequencing. Donor age, sex, ethnicity and CMV serostatus were collected together with the repertoire data. A later genetic analysis took genome-wide SNP genotypes for about 55% of the roughly 700 donors and used that subset as a discovery cohort. Every repertoire in the discovery cohort had been generated on one and the same sequencing platform. Both class I and class II loci were covered by HLA typing, at four-digit resolution. Typing coverage varied by locus: roughly 620-630 donors for A, B, C, DRB1 and DQB1; some 520 for DQA1; nearly 610 for DPA1; some 470 for DPB1. Four to six DR-DQ haplotypes were handled as single units for association and clustering, since linkage in the cohort was strong. On average, about 200,000 unique TCR beta nucleotide sequences were sequenced per donor among 300 to 500 genotyped donors of the cohort, with 15% to 20% of those sequences being non-productive.

The cohort consisted of more than 650 healthy bone marrow donors. At the time of sampling, every cohort member was nominally healthy, though immune exposures that went unrecorded were likely present. The donor was CMV seropositive and belonged to the group of 250 to 300 seropositive cohort members. A peripheral blood sample was provided by each donor, and peripheral blood mononuclear cells were used for TCR beta sequencing. The Qiagen DNeasy Blood Extraction Kit was used to extract genomic DNA from the blood cell samples. Receptor libraries were prepared by the immunoSEQ multiplex PCR assay. For the multiplex PCR, a mixture combining 60 forward primers for TCR Vbeta segments and 13 reverse primers for TCR Jbeta segments was used. A multiplex PCR assay on genomic DNA amplified the CDR3 region of rearranged TCR beta genes. The amplified TCR beta libraries were sequenced on the Illumina HiSeq System as 87-base-pair reads. Per the authors' processing: In a later analysis, some 80 million unique TCR beta chains were counted across the roughly 700 repertoires, and roughly 11 million of these chains were shared by at least two donors. Raw reads were error-corrected and collapsed into unique sequences with a nearest-neighbor algorithm that merged closely related sequences to remove PCR and sequencing errors. To assign V, D and J gene segments, CDR3 sequences were aligned to IMGT reference sequences. For a sequence to be retained, a match of at least six nucleotides was required to both a V gene segment and a J gene segment. A rearrangement counted as productive if the CDR3 had no stop codons and remained in frame with V and J, and every other rearrangement counted as non-productive. Following IMGT convention, CDR3 was defined as the stretch from the second conserved V-encoded cysteine up to the conserved J-encoded phenylalanine. Sequences without an unambiguous match to a single V gene segment were excluded from the earlier analysis of several hundred of the donors. In an earlier analysis of around 590 of the donors, a V segment was called functional when productive rearrangements were above 56.7%, and segregating when the standard deviation between donors exceeded 5%. A statistical classification framework was developed to diagnose cytomegalovirus status using the catalog of TCR beta chain sequences. V and J gene assignment, in a later analysis, came from comparing TCR nucleotide sequences with IMGT/GENE-DB human TR gene sequences. In a later analysis, CDR3 sequences and most-parsimonious VDJ recombination scenarios were assigned using the TCRdist pipeline. In a later analysis, each TCR beta chain was defined by its CDR3 amino acid sequence together with its V-gene family, and reads lacking a unique V-gene family were excluded. As a way to deal with suspected cross-contamination and a sequencing artifact, a later analysis dropped 450 to 700 nucleotide sequences that were highly shared and had low generation probability. In a later analysis, a clonal expansion index was calculated for each public chain from normalized within-repertoire ranks of inferred template counts. A later analysis computed generation probabilities with a VDJ recombination model fitted to out-of-frame rearrangements, and checked the results against IGoR. In a later analysis, TCR-TCR, TCR-HLA and TCR-CMV co-occurrence was scored with hypergeometric tests, and a repertoire-size bias correction was applied to TCR pairs. To estimate false discovery rates, a later analysis permuted the HLA or CMV assignments 20 times. In a later analysis, co-occurring TCRs were grouped using DBSCAN, and TCRdist sequence similarity was added for clustering within HLA-allele-positive subsets. Repertoires with fewer than 30,000 or more than 120,000 public chains were left out of co-occurrence clustering, as were about 5 repertoires with anomalous nucleotide sharing. TCRdb re-hosts the immuneACCESS table, in-frame sequences only. Its copies lack some clones; in the studies checked, an unresolved V gene accounts for under half of them, and the cause for the rest is not known. V, J and clone size are taken as reported in that table, and D and trimming were inferred from the DNA itself. The sample has 140,000 to 150,000 clones on record, 60% to 80% of them singletons. 6.5% to 8.5% of the sample is taken by the ten largest.

What the research found in general, with its limitations: The sequencing pipeline was judged likely to have produced a cluster of highly shared sequence variants as a technical artifact. When HLA alleles, especially DR and DQ, strongly co-occurred, TCR associations were difficult to assign to individual alleles. Correlated functional status among segregating V segments might be attributable to linkage disequilibrium, but an unknown experimental factor could not be ruled out. V-gene and J-gene trimming of TCR beta chains was associated with a missense DCLRE1C variant in a later genetic analysis, and the association was replicated in an independent cohort. In a later analysis, most CMV-associated TCR beta chains were found to appear HLA-restricted, with HLA associations seemingly driven largely by CMV exposure. Roughly uniform sequencing depth across donors was assumed in presence/absence analyses, although this assumption may not hold. Over 15 rarely observed V segments, including chromosome 9 orphons, were excluded from the earlier analysis of approximately 500 of the donors because counts were too low. In this cohort, only TCR beta chains were sequenced, and detectable features were limited by the absence of alpha or paired-chain data. The study listed 170 or so TCR beta chains as associated with cytomegalovirus. In a later genetic analysis, fewer N-insertions in productive TCRs were reported among donors in an Asian-associated ancestry cluster than the roughly 670-donor mean. In vitro tests confirmed that a few of the cytomegalovirus-associated TCR beta chains recognize cytomegalovirus antigens. Some IMGT-functional V segments, including TRBV6-2 and TRBV6-3, could not be told apart with the 87-base-pair reads, so those segments were excluded. According to a later analysis, parvovirus B19, influenza, CMV and Epstein-Barr virus appeared linked to several top co-occurrence clusters. Most TCR sequences were seen in very few donors, while some public TCRs were found in many individuals. In a later analysis, some 18,000 TCR beta sequences were associated with specific HLA alleles at a false discovery rate of 0.05. In both the original and validation cohorts, the classifier was reported to diagnose cytomegalovirus status with high specificity and sensitivity. HLA typing was unavailable for some donors at each locus, so association tests used only the typed subset. Immune exposure information for the cohort was limited to CMV serostatus. In a later analysis, HLA-associated TCR beta chains were found to be more clonally expanded and to have lower generation probabilities than equally common non-associated chains. A later analysis found that TCR association rates varied across HLA loci, with DRB1 alleles showing the most associated TCRs and HLA-C alleles the fewest. A further reported finding was that TCR beta sequences accurately predicted the HLA-A and HLA-B alleles for most subjects in the first cohort. The authors suggested that the approach could potentially be generalized to other disease states and immunological phenotypes. An earlier analysis of approximately 500 of the donors showed that most TCR beta V segments appeared in productive rearrangements either about 87% or about 30% of the time, which broadly matched IMGT annotations.

Trimming costs V 4 bases and J 5 bases, and their ends lie 19 bases apart. Based on the germline V gene (reference sequence), the CDR1 and CDR2 sequences are SGHNT and YYREEE. The CDR3 spans 15 residues, from the cysteine through the phenylalanine. Only the CDR3 DNA is retained, 45 bases long and in frame from the first base. The sample taken for sequencing was PBMCs. This sequence was found in a woman between 35 and 50 years old in good health and CMV-seropositive. In this chain, TRBV5-4 is recombined with TRBJ2-7; TRBD2 is a possible D gene, resting on 6 matching bases. The encoded CDR3 is CASSPRLEAAHEQYF. The bases read TGTGCCAGCAGCCCGAGACTAGAGGCCGCCCACGAGCAGTACTTC.